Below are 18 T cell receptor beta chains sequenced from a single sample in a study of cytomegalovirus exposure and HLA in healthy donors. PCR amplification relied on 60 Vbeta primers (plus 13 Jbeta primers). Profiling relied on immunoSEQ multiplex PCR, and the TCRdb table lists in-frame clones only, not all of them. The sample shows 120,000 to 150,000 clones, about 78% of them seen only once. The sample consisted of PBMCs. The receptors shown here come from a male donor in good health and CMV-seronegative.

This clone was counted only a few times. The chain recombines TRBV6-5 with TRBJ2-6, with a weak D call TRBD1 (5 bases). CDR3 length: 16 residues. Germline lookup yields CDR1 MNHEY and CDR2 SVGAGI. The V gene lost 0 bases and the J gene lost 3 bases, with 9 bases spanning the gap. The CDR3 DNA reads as TGTGCCAGCAGTTACTCGGGGCTCGGTGGGGCCAACGTCCTGACTTTC. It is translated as CASSYSGLGGANVLTF.

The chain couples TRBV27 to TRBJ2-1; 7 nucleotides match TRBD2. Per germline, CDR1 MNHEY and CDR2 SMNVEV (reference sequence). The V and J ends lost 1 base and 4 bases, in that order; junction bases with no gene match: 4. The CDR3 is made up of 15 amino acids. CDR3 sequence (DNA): TGTGCCAGCAGTTTATGGCTAGCGGTTTACAATGAGCAGTTCTTC. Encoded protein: CASSLWLAVYNEQFF.

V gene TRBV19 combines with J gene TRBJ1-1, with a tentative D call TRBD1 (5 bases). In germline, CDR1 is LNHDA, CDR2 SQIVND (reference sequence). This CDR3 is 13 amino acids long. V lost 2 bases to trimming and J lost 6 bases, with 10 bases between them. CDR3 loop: CASSIWGESEAFF. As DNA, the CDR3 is TGTGCCAGTAGTATATGGGGGGAGTCTGAAGCTTTCTTT.

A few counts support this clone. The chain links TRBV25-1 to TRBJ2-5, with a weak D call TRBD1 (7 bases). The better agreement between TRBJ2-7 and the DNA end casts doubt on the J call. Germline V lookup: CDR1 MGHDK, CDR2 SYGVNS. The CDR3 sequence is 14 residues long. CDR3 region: CASSEAGGIYEQYF. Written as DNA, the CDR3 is TGTGCCAGCAGTGAGGCAGGGGGGATCTACGAGCAGTACTTC.

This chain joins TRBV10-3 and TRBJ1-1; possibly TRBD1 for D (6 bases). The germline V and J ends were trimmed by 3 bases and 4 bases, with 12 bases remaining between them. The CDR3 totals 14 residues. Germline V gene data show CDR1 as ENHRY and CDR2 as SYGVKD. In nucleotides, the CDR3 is TGTGCCATCAGTGATTCAGGGGCTGCCACTGAAGCTTTCTTT. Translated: CAISDSGAATEAFF.

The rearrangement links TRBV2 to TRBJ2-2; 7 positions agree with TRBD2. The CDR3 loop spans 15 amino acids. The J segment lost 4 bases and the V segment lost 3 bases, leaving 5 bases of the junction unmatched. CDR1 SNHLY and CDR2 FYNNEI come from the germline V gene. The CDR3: CASSEEGRGTGELFF. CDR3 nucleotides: TGTGCCAGCAGTGAGGAGGGGAGGGGCACCGGGGAGCTGTTTTTT.

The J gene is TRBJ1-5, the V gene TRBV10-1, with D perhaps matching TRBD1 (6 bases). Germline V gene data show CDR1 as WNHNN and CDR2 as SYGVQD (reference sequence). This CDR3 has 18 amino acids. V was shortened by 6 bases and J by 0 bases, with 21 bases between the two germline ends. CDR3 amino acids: CASRCTKPQGHSNQPQHF. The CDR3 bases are TGCGCCAGCAGATGCACCAAACCACAGGGACATAGCAATCAGCCCCAGCATTTT.

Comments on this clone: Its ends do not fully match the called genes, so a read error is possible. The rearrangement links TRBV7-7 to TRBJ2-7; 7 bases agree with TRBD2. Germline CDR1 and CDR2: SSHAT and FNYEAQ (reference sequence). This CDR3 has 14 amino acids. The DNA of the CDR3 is TGTGCTAGCAGCCCAAGCGGGAACTCCTACGAGCAGTACTTC. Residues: CASSPSGNSYEQYF. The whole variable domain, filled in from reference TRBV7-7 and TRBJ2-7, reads GAGVSQSPRYKVTKRGQDVTLRCDPISSHATLYWYQQALGQGPEFLTYFNYEAQPDKSGLPSDRFSAERPEGSISTLTIQRTEQRDSAMYRCASSPSGNSYEQYFGPGTRLTVT.

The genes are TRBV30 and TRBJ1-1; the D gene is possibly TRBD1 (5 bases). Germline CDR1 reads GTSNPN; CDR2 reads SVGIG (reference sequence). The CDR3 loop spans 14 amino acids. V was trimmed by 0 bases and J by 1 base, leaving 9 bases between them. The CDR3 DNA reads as TGTGCCTGGAGTGTAGGGGCGGAGAACACTGAAGCTTTCTTT. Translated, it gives CAWSVGAENTEAFF.

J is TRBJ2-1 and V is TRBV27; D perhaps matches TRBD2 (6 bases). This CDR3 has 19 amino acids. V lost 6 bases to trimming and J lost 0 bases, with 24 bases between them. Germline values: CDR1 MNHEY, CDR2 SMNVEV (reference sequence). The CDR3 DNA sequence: TGTGCCAGCAGACGTGCTGGGACGGGAGCGTTGAGCTCCTACAATGAGCAGTTCTTC. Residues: CASRRAGTGALSSYNEQFF.

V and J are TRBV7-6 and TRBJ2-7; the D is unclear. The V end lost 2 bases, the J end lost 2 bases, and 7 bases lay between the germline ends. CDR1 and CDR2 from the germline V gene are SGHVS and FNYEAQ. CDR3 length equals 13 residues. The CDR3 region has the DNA TGTGCCAGCAGCTTACGTGCGCCCTACGAGCAGTACTTC. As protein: CASSLRAPYEQYF.

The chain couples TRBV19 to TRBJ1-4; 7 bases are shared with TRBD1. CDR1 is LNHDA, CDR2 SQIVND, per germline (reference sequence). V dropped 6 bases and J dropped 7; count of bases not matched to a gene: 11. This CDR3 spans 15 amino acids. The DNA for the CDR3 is TGTGCCAGTAGCCCCAACAGGGGATCGATTGAAAAACTGTTTTTT. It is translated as CASSPNRGSIEKLFF.

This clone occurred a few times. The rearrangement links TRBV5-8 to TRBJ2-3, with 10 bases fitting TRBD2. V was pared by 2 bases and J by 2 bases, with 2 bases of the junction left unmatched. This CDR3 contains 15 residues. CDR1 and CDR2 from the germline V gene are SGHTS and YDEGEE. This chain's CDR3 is CASSFTSGITDTQYF. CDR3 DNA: TGTGCCAGCAGCTTTACTAGCGGGATCACAGATACGCAGTATTTT. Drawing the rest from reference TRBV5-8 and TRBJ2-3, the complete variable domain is EAGVTQSPTHLIKTRGQQATLRCSPISGHTSVYWYQQALGLGLQFLLWYDEGEERNRGNFPPRFSGRQFPNYSSELNVNALELEDSALYLCASSFTSGITDTQYFGPGTRLTVL.

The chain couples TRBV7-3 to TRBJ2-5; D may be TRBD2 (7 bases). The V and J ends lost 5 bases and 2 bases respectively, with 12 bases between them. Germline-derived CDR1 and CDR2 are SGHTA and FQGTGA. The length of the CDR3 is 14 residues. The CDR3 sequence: CASSRGAGQETQYF. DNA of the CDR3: TGTGCCAGCAGCCGGGGGGCGGGACAAGAGACCCAGTACTTC. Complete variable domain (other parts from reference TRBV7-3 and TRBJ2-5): GAGVSQTPSNKVTEKGKYVELRCDPISGHTALYWYRQSLGQGPEFLIYFQGTGAADDSGLPNDRFFAVRPEGSVSTLKIQRTERGDSAVYLCASSRGAGQETQYFGPGTRLLVL.

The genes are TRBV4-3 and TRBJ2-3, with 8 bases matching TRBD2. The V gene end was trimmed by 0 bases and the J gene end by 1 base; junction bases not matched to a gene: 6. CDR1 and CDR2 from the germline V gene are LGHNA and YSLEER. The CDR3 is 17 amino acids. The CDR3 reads CASSQDSSGGRTDTQYF. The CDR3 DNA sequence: TGCGCCAGCAGCCAAGATTCCAGCGGGGGACGCACAGATACGCAGTATTTT.

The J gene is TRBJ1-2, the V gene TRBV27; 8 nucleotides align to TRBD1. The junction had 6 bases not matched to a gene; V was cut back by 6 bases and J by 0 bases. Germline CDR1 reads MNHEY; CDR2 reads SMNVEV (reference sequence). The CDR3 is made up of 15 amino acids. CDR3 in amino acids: CASRDQGAPNYGYTF. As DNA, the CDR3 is TGTGCCAGCAGGGATCAGGGGGCTCCTAACTATGGCTACACCTTC.

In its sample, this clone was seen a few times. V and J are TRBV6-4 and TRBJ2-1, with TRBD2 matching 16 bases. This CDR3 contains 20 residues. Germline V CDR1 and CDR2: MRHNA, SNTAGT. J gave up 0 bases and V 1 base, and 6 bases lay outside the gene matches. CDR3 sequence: CASSDWGTSGRVSSYNEQFF. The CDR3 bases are TGTGCCAGCAGTGACTGGGGGACTAGCGGGAGGGTAAGCTCCTACAATGAGCAGTTCTTC.

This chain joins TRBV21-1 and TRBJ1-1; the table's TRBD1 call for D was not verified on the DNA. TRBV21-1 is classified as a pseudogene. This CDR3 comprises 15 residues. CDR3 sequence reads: CASEAPGYRDTEAFF. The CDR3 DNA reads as TGTGCCAGCGAAGCTCCAGGGTATCGGGACACTGAAGCTTTCTTT.